These 8 T cell receptor beta chains were sequenced from one sample in a study of T cells after yellow fever vaccination (dated by TCRdb to about 2019). This sample's treatment or condition label indicates: live attenuated yellow fever vaccine strain. Library preparation used 5' RACE. Sequencer: Illumina NovaSeq 6000. TCRdb reprocessing: public reads trimmed at Q25 with fastp, clones called with MiXCR, in-frame beta chains kept. Every entry covers one CDR3 protein and lists the most common genes and DNA from its rows. The sample table contains about 320,000 distinct CDR3 sequences; only one count was recorded for approximately 4.3% of them. Around 19% of the sample goes to the ten largest clones. Sequenced here: PBMCs, sampled 15 days after the yellow fever booster vaccination. Receptors were obtained from a young man who received the YFV17D yellow fever vaccine.

The chain combines TRBV11-2 with TRBJ2-1; D might be TRBD2 (5 bases). With 7 bases removed from V and 6 bases from J, the gap between germline ends came to 7 bases. Germline values: CDR1 SGHAT, CDR2 FQNNGV. The CDR3 consists of 11 residues. CDR3 protein: CASNRGNEQFF. The CDR3 nucleotides are TGTGCCAGCAACCGGGGCAATGAGCAGTTCTTC.

This clonotype appeared many times. The chain has TRBV20-1 and TRBJ1-1, with D tentatively TRBD1 (5 bases). The germline V and J ends were trimmed by 6 bases and 4 bases, with 21 bases remaining between them. CDR3 length: 15 residues. Germline CDR1 DFQATT, CDR2 SNEGSKA (reference sequence). CDR3 nucleotides: TGCAGTGCCCGCAGACCTCAGGGCCGGGGCACTGAAGCTTTCTTT. As protein: CSARRPQGRGTEAFF.

The sample holds many counts of this clonotype. The chain links TRBV11-2 to TRBJ2-1; D call uncertain. The CDR3 sequence is 16 residues long. Between the trimmed V and J ends, which lost 1 base and 1 base, there was a span of 11 bases. Per germline, CDR1 SGHAT and CDR2 FQNNGV. The CDR3 DNA sequence: TGTGCCAGCAGCTTAGGCGCCTACTCTTCCTACAATGAGCAGTTCTTC. Amino acids: CASSLGAYSSYNEQFF.

The CDR3 DNA is TGTGCCAGCAGCTTAAGAGCCGCAGGCGAGCATGAAAAACTGTTTTTT. The encoded protein is CASSLRAAGEHEKLFF. The rearrangement links TRBV7-9 to TRBJ1-4; no clear D. CDR1 and CDR2 from the germline V gene are SEHNR and FQNEAQ (reference sequence). This CDR3 spans 16 amino acids. V was cut by 2 bases and J by 6 bases, with 16 bases left in between.

This clonotype showed up many times. The V call is TRBV10-3, the J call TRBJ2-3; D remains ambiguous. Per germline, CDR1 ENHRY and CDR2 SYGVKD. There are 15 residues in the CDR3. V lost 0 bases, J lost 0 bases, and 7 bases lay in between. The DNA of the CDR3 is TGTGCCATCAGTGAGTCGAGACGGAGCACAGATACGCAGTATTTT. This translates into CAISESRRSTDTQYF.

The chain links TRBV7-2 to TRBJ1-1, with a weak D call TRBD1 (6 bases). V dropped 3 bases and J dropped 1 base, with 12 bases sitting between them. Germline V gene data show CDR1 as SGHTA and CDR2 as FQGNSA. The length of the CDR3 is 15 residues. The CDR3 DNA reads TGTGCCAGCAGCTTCGTCAGAGGGGGGAACACTGAAGCTTTCTTT. Translation gives CASSFVRGGNTEAFF.

This clonotype was counted many times. The J gene is TRBJ1-5, the V gene TRBV5-6; D gene ambiguous. Deletions cut 4 bases from V and 2 bases from J, with 13 bases between. Germline V lookup: CDR1 SGHDT, CDR2 YYEEEE. This CDR3 has 15 residues. This CDR3 is CASSRLEGRNQPQHF. The CDR3 DNA reads TGTGCCAGCAGCCGTTTAGAGGGTCGCAATCAGCCCCAGCATTTT.

This clonotype was seen a handful of times. The chain couples TRBV19 to TRBJ1-2; D is ambiguous. The germline V gene encodes CDR1 LNHDA and CDR2 SQIVND (reference sequence). There are 16 residues in the CDR3. Deletions cut 2 bases from V and 2 bases from J, with 15 bases between. CDR3 DNA sequence: TGTGCCAGTAGTATATTCGGGTGGGCACAAAACTATGGCTACACCTTC. It yields the protein CASSIFGWAQNYGYTF. Full variable domain (remainder filled in from reference TRBV19 and TRBJ1-2): DGGITQSPKYLFRKEGQNVTLSCEQNLNHDAMYWYRQDPGQGLRLIYYSQIVNDFQKGDIAEGYSVSREKKESFPLTVTSAQKNPTAFYLCASSIFGWAQNYGYTFGSGTRLTVV.